The 4 T cell receptor beta chains given below trace back to one sample, sequenced in a study of shared clonotypes between healthy human individuals. Naive CD8 populations comprised CD45RO-negative cells positively selected for CCR7, excluding terminally differentiated effector memory CD45RA+ cells. Here immunoSEQ multiplex PCR was the method, and the copy in TCRdb shows in-frame clones only, minus some. The repertoire includes more than 2 million clones, 93% of them detected once, and around 1.8% sits in the top ten. What was sequenced was naive CD8+ T cells from PBMCs. Source of these receptors: a young man in good health. Some clones in this sample may be carry-over from other donors' samples.

V and J are TRBV4-2 and TRBJ2-3, with D perhaps assigned TRBD1 or TRBD2 (5 bases each). The CDR3 is 18 residues long. V lost 1 base to trimming and J lost 0 bases, with 17 bases between them. The germline V gene encodes CDR1 LGHNA and CDR2 YNFKEQ. In DNA form, the CDR3 reads TGTGCCAGCAGCCAAGGAGGGTCGGGGCCGGAGAGCACAGATACGCAGTATTTT. Translation: CASSQGGSGPESTDTQYF.

The chain carries TRBV9 and TRBJ2-1; possible D gene TRBD1, 5 bases. The CDR3 is 14 amino acids. Trimming shortened V by 0 bases and J by 10 bases, and 14 bases separated the two germline ends. CDR1 is SGDLS and CDR2 is YYNGEE in the germline V gene. The CDR3 sequence is CASSVVVGPGEQFF. Here the CDR3 DNA reads TGTGCCAGCAGCGTAGTGGTGGGGCCAGGAGAGCAGTTCTTC.

The chain recombines TRBV25-1 with TRBJ1-6; D gene ambiguous. Trimming left V 7 bases short and J 7 bases short, with 14 bases between. The length of the CDR3 is 14 residues. Germline assignment: CDR1 MGHDK and CDR2 SYGVNS. The CDR3 coding sequence is TGTGCCAGCAAGGCGGAGGGCGCCAATTCACCCCTCCACTTT. This sequence encodes CASKAEGANSPLHF. Looking up the rest from reference TRBV25-1 and TRBJ1-6 gives the full variable domain: EADIYQTPRYLVIGTGKKITLECSQTMGHDKMYWYQQDPGMELHLIHYSYGVNSTEKGDLSSESTVSRIRTEHFPLTLESARPSHTSQYLCASKAEGANSPLHFGNGTRLTVT.

To note about this clone: Other nucleotide sequences in the sample specify the same CDR3. The chain recombines TRBV27 with TRBJ2-6; D not resolved. Germline V gene lookup returns CDR1 MNHEY and CDR2 SMNVEV (reference sequence). Trimming left V 5 bases short and J 2 bases short, with 10 bases between. The CDR3 consists of 15 residues. CDR3 in DNA: TGTGCCAGCAGTCTCGCAGGACCTGGGGCCAACGTCCTGACTTTC. This gives the protein CASSLAGPGANVLTF. Drawing the rest from reference TRBV27 and TRBJ2-6, the complete variable domain is EAQVTQNPRYLITVTGKKLTVTCSQNMNHEYMSWYRQDPGLGLRQIYYSMNVEVTDKGDVPEGYKVSRKEKRNFPLILESPSPNQTSLYFCASSLAGPGANVLTFGAGSRLTVL.